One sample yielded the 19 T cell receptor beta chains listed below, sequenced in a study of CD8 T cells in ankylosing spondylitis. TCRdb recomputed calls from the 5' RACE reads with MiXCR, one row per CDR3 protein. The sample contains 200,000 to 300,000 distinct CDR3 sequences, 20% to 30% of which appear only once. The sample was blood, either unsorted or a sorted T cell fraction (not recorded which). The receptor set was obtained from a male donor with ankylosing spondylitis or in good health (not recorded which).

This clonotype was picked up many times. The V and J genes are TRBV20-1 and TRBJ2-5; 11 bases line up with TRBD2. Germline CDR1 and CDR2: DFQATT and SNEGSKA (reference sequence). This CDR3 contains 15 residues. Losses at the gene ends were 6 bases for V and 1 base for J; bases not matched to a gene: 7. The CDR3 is CSAASGGPSQETQYF. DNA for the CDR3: TGCAGTGCCGCTAGCGGGGGGCCCTCCCAAGAGACCCAGTACTTC.

In DNA form, the CDR3 reads TGCAGTGCCCCCCCCGACAGGGGGGACACAGATACGCAGTATTTT. Translated: CSAPPDRGDTDTQYF. The chain uses TRBV20-1 and TRBJ2-3; 9 bases match TRBD1. Germline V gives CDR1 DFQATT, CDR2 SNEGSKA (reference sequence). J lost 2 bases, V lost 6 bases, and 9 bases had no gene match. The CDR3 has 15 residues.

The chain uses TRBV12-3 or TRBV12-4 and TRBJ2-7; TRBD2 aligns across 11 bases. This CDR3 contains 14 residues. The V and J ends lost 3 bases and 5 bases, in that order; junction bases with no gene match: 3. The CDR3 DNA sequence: TGTGCCAGCAGTTTTTTAGCGGGGGGGGACGAGCAGTACTTC. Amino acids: CASSFLAGGDEQYF.

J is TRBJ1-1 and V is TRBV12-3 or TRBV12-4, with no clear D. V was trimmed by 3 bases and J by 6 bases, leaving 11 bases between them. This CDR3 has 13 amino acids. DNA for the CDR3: TGTGCCAGCAGTTTTGCGTCGCGATCTGAAGCTTTCTTT. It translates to CASSFASRSEAFF.

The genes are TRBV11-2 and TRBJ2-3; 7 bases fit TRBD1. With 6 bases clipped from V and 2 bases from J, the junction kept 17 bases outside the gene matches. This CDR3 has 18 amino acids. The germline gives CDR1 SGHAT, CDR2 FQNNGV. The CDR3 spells CASSARGTDDYYTDTQYF. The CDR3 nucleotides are TGTGCCAGCAGTGCAAGGGGGACAGACGACTACTACACAGATACGCAGTATTTT.

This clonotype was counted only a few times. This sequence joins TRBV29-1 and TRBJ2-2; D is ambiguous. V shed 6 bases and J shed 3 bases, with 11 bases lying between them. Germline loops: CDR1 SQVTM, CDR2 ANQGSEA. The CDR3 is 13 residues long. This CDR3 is CSVTPPDTGELFF. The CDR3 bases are TGCAGCGTCACGCCGCCAGACACCGGGGAGCTGTTTTTT.

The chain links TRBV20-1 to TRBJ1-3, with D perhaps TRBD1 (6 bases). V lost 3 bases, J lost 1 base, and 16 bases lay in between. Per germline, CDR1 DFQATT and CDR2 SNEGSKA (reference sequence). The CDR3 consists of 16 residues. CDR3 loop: CSASPFQTGSGNTIYF. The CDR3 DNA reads TGCAGTGCTAGCCCTTTTCAGACAGGATCTGGAAACACCATATATTTT.

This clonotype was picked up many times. The CDR3 coding sequence is TGTGCCAGCAGTTTGGGGCCCGGCGAAGAGACCCAGTACTTC. It is translated as CASSLGPGEETQYF. The V gene is TRBV12-3 or TRBV12-4, the J gene TRBJ2-5; perhaps TRBD1 as D (5 bases). V lost 3 bases, J lost 3 bases, and 11 bases lay in between. The CDR3 runs 14 residues.

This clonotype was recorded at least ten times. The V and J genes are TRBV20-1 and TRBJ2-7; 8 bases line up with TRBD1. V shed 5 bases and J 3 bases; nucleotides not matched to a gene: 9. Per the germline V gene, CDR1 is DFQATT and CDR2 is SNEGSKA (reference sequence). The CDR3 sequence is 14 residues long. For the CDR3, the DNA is TGCAGTGCTCTTAGGGGACAGGCACTCTACGAGCAGTACTTC. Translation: CSALRGQALYEQYF.

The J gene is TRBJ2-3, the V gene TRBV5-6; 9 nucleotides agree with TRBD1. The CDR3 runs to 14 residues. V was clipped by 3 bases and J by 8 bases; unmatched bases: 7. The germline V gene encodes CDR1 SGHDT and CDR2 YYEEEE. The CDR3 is CASSYGTGQSTQYF. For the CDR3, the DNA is TGTGCCAGCAGCTACGGGACAGGGCAGAGTACGCAGTATTTT.

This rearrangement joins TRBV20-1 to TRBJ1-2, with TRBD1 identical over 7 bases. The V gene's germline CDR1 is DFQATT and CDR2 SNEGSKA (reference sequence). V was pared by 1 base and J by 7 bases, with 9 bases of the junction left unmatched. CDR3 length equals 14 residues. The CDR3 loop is CSARAFRGISGYTF. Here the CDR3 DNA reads TGCAGTGCTAGAGCATTCAGGGGGATCTCTGGCTACACCTTC.

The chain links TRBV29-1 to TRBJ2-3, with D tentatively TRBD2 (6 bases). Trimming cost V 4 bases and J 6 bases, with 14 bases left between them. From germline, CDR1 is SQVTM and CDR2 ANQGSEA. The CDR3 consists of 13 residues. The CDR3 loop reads CSVGLLAADTQYF. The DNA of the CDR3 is TGCAGCGTTGGGCTATTAGCGGCGGATACGCAGTATTTT.

CDR3 sequence: CASSPEGAYPRDTQYF. The CDR3 DNA follows: TGTGCCAGCAGCCCTGAAGGGGCCTACCCCCGAGATACGCAGTATTTT. The V and J genes are TRBV12-3 or TRBV12-4 and TRBJ2-3; perhaps TRBD1 as D (5 bases). V was trimmed by 6 bases and J by 5 bases, leaving 21 bases between them. The CDR3 loop spans 16 amino acids.

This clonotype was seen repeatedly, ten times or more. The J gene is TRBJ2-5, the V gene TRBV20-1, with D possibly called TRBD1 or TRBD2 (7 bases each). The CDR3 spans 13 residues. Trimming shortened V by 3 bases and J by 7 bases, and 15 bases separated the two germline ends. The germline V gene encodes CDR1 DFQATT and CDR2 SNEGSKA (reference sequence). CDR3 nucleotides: TGCAGTGCTAGGGGAGGGGGCTTGAGGACCCAGTACTTC. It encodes CSARGGGLRTQYF.

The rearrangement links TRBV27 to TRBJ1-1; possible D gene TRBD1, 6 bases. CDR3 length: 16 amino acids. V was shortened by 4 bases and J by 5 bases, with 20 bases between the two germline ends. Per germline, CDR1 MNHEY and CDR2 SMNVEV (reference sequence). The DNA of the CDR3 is TGTGCCAGCAGTTCTAGGTGGGGGGCGATATGGACTGAAGCTTTCTTT. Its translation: CASSSRWGAIWTEAFF.

CDR3 sequence (DNA): TGCAGTGCTGCACCGCTAGCGGTTAGCTCCTACGAGCAGTACTTC. It translates to CSAAPLAVSSYEQYF. The chain couples TRBV20-1 to TRBJ2-7; TRBD2 matches 7 bases. The CDR3 sequence is 15 residues long. The trim removed 5 bases at V and 0 bases at J, leaving 10 bases unmatched. Germline loops: CDR1 DFQATT, CDR2 SNEGSKA (reference sequence).

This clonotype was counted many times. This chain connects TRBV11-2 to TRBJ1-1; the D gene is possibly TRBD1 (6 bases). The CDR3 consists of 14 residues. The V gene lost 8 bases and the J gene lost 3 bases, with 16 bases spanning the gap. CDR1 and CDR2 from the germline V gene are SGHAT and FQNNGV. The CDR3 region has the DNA TGTGCCAGCCGCGGGGGCAGGGGCTACACTGAAGCTTTCTTT. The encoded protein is CASRGGRGYTEAFF.

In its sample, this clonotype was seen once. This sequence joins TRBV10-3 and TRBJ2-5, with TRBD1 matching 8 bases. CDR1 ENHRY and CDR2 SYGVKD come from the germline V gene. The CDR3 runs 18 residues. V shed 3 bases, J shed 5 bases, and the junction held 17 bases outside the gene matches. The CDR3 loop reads CAISDGSSRAGGEETQYF. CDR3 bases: TGTGCCATCAGTGATGGATCCAGTAGGGCAGGGGGCGAGGAGACCCAGTACTTC.

This chain's CDR3 is CSAALGQFLAKNIQYF. For the CDR3, the DNA is TGCAGTGCTGCCTTGGGCCAATTTCTAGCCAAAAACATTCAGTACTTC. The chain carries TRBV20-1 and TRBJ2-4; D gene unclear. From germline, CDR1 is DFQATT and CDR2 SNEGSKA (reference sequence). The germline V and J ends were trimmed by 5 bases and 0 bases, with 17 bases remaining between them. The CDR3 covers 16 residues.